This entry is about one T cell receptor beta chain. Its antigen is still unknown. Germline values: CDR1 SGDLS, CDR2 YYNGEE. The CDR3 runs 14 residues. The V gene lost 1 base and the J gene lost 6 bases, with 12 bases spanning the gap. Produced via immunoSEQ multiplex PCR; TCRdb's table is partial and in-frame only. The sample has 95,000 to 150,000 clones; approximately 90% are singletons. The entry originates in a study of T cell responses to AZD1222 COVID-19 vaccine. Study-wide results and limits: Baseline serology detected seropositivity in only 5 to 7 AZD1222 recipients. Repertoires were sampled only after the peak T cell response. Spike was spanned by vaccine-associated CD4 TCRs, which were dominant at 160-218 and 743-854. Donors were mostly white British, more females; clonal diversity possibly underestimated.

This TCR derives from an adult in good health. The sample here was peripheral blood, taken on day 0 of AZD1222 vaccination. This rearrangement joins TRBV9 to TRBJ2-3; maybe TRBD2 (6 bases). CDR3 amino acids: CASSVFSGVDTQYF. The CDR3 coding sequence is TGTGCCAGCAGCGTATTTTCGGGGGTCGATACGCAGTATTTT.